The entry below gives a single T cell receptor (beta chain) sequence along with its context. Its antigen is not identified. This may arise from a read error, as a much more abundant clone is one base away. The CDR3 has 13 amino acids. V was cut by 10 bases and J by 7 bases, with 18 bases left in between. Germline V gene sequence: CDR1 MNHEY, CDR2 SVGAGI. The record originates from a study of blood T cells in healthy people across ages. Approximately 9.2 milliliters was the volume of peripheral blood drawn from each donor. The authors extracted at least 5 micrograms of total RNA per sample. Findings and caveats of the study: The study regarded diversity estimates from one million T cells as underestimates.

With a J-beta primer mix and a sample-barcoded 5' primer, a second PCR ran roughly 6 to 12 cycles. TCRdb re-called the 5' RACE reads with MiXCR, one entry per CDR3 protein. The profile shows 580,000 or so distinct CDR3 sequences, roughly 48% of them singletons. The gene calls are TRBV6-5 and TRBJ2-3; D is unresolved. This sequence was found in a man at least 80 years old in good health. The sequencing sample was made of blood. The CDR3 spells CANSQGPFNTQYF. As DNA, the CDR3 is TGTGCCAACAGCCAAGGGCCCTTTAATACGCAGTATTTT.